This T cell receptor beta chain appears in the sequencing data of a study of T-cell reconstitution after alpha-beta-depleted transplantation in children. This clonotype was counted many times. Preparation of the TCRbeta library involved a method that used unique molecular identifiers. Each CDR3 protein is one row after TCRdb ran MiXCR on the PCR reads. The repertoire holds about 240,000 distinct CDR3 sequences, 12% seen once, with about 2.6% in the top ten. Trimming removed 1 base at V and 7 bases at J, with 18 bases between. The V gene's germline CDR1 is SGHDT and CDR2 YYEEEE. CDR3 length: 17 residues.

The genes are TRBV5-6 and TRBJ1-6, with no clear D. The sequences come from PBMCs from the stem cell graft donor, collected from the stem cell graft. The source is a human donor who donated a stem cell graft to a child with acute lymphoblastic leukemia. This CDR3 reads CASSLSLLWGANSPLHF. The DNA for the CDR3 is TGTGCCAGCAGCTTGTCACTCCTTTGGGGAGCGAATTCACCCCTCCACTTT.